What follows are 4 T cell receptor beta chains derived from one specimen sequenced in a study of shared clonotypes between healthy human individuals (dated by TCRdb to the early 2020s). Libraries were prepared through the immunoSEQ multiplex PCR assay. TCRdb took over this immuneACCESS table, retaining in-frame rearrangements with V and J assigned. Such tables are incomplete; in checked studies, under half of the missing clones stem from an unresolved V gene, and the remainder is unexplained. Here the sample has roughly 2.5 million clones; around nine tenths occur a single time. Of the sample, around 0.15% falls within the top ten clones. The material sequenced was naive CD4+ T cells sorted from blood. According to the study, the label for this sample's cell subset or site signals: CD45RA+ positively selected. These TCRs come from a man in his late teens or twenties in good health.

V is TRBV29-1 and J is TRBJ2-5, with D perhaps TRBD1 or TRBD2 (5 bases each). The V end was cut by 7 bases, the J end by 2 bases, with 20 bases between. The germline CDR1 and CDR2 sequences are SQVTM and ANQGSEA. The CDR3 sequence is 15 residues long. The CDR3 spells CSARGAPRGQETQYF. CDR3 DNA: TGCAGCGCCCGAGGGGCTCCCCGGGGACAAGAGACCCAGTACTTC.

The V gene is TRBV11-2, the J gene TRBJ2-5; TRBD1 matches 8 bases. Germline V lookup: CDR1 SGHAT, CDR2 FQNNGV. Trimming cost V 4 bases and J 7 bases; bases outside gene matches: 11. This CDR3 is built from 15 residues. This CDR3 reads CASSSGQGASGTQYF. CDR3 bases: TGTGCCAGCAGCTCAGGACAGGGCGCGTCTGGGACCCAGTACTTC.

This rearrangement joins TRBV10-1 to TRBJ1-5, with unresolved D. Germline CDR1 WNHNN, CDR2 SYGVQD (reference sequence). V lost 3 bases and J 6 bases, leaving 6 bases between the germline ends. The CDR3 consists of 12 residues. The CDR3 sequence is CASSDKGQPQHF. CDR3 DNA: TGCGCCAGCAGTGATAAGGGTCAGCCCCAGCATTTT.

The rearrangement joins TRBV19 to TRBJ2-7; no reliable D call. Trimming left V 3 bases short and J 1 base short, with 13 bases between. Germline values: CDR1 LNHDA, CDR2 SQIVND (reference sequence). The CDR3 spans 15 residues. Here the CDR3 reads CASSIFQVPSYEQYF. As DNA, the CDR3 is TGTGCCAGTAGTATCTTCCAGGTGCCTTCCTACGAGCAGTACTTC.